This T cell receptor beta chain comes out of a study of somatic mutations in cytotoxic T cells in rheumatoid arthritis. At the level of the study: Patient blood (30 ml EDTA) was taken immediately after diagnosis and before treatment.

Trimming cost V 2 bases and J 5 bases; bases outside gene matches: 3. The CDR3 runs 14 residues. CDR1 MNHEY and CDR2 SVGAGI come from the germline V gene. Study observations and caveats: Age was associated with higher CD8+ clonality in rheumatoid arthritis patients, not in healthy controls.

In the authors' methods: Matches to published virus-specific TCRB sequences were rare among patient CD8+ clones larger than 1%. Using immunoSEQ multiplex PCR, the repertoire was profiled, and TCRdb retains in-frame clones only, with some absent. D and trimming come from the DNA, and the V and J calls and clone size come from that table. This sample yields more than 13,000 clones, of which more than 65% are seen a single time; more than 9% belongs to the top ten. Concerning this clone: Its antigen is undetermined.

Sequencing was done on a sample of CD8+ T cells sorted from blood. The sequence was obtained from an adult with rheumatoid arthritis. The chain links TRBV6-5 to TRBJ2-7, with TRBD1 matching 10 bases. This CDR3 is CASSYGTGENEQYF. CDR3 nucleotide sequence: TGTGCCAGCAGTTACGGGACAGGGGAGAACGAGCAGTACTTC.